This T cell receptor (beta chain) was identified in a study of shared clonotypes between healthy human individuals. The table came from immunoSEQ multiplex PCR; TCRdb's copy has only in-frame clones and leaves some out. Of about half a million clones in the sample, roughly 85% are singletons; the top ten hold roughly 12%. The ends lost 3 bases at V and 4 bases at J; junction bases unmatched: 7. The germline gives CDR1 SEHNR, CDR2 FQNEAQ (reference sequence). The CDR3 is 16 amino acids. Only a few counts were recorded for this clone. The V call is TRBV7-9, the J call TRBJ2-2; 8 nucleotides align to TRBD1. Sequenced material: PBMCs. The receptor was isolated from a woman between 35 and 50 years old in good health. Some clones in this sample may be carry-over from other donors' samples. The CDR3 loop reads CASSFSRTGTTGELFF. In DNA form, the CDR3 reads TGTGCCAGCAGCTTTTCCCGGACAGGGACCACCGGGGAGCTGTTTTTT.